Each of the 9 T cell receptor beta chains below was sequenced from the same sample in a study of early T cells in non-severe SARS-CoV-2 infection. TCRdb re-derived calls from the 5' RACE reads in MiXCR, one entry per CDR3 protein. The sample lists tens of thousands of distinct CDR3 sequences; less than 15% were seen once. The source material was whole blood, sampled at baseline. Every receptor here comes from an adult who was a healthcare worker with PCR-confirmed SARS-CoV-2 infection or an uninfected control (not recorded which).

V gene TRBV20-1 combines with J gene TRBJ2-5; 11 nucleotides agree with TRBD2. CDR3 size: 15 residues. CDR1 is DFQATT and CDR2 is SNEGSKA in the germline V gene (reference sequence). Losses at the gene ends were 6 bases for V and 2 bases for J; bases not matched to a gene: 8. This chain's CDR3 is CSALGLAGLQETQYF. The CDR3 DNA reads as TGCAGTGCCCTAGGACTAGCGGGCTTACAAGAGACCCAGTACTTC.

V usage is TRBV20-1 and J usage is TRBJ1-5, with D possibly matching TRBD1 (5 bases). Trimming stripped 6 bases from V and 1 base from J, with 16 bases between. This CDR3 spans 15 amino acids. The V gene's germline CDR1 is DFQATT and CDR2 SNEGSKA (reference sequence). The CDR3 region is CSAPAARGSNQPQHF. The CDR3 DNA sequence: TGCAGTGCCCCCGCAGCCCGGGGGAGCAATCAGCCCCAGCATTTT.

This clonotype was observed a few times. V gene TRBV6-1 combines with J gene TRBJ2-4, with D possibly being TRBD2 (5 bases). This CDR3 has 15 amino acids. Trimming left V 6 bases short and J 0 bases short, with 12 bases between. Germline loops: CDR1 MNHNS, CDR2 SASEGT. The CDR3 region is CASSADGLAKNIQYF. DNA for the CDR3: TGTGCCAGCAGCGCCGACGGACTAGCCAAAAACATTCAGTACTTC.

There are many counts of this clonotype. The rearrangement joins TRBV9 to TRBJ2-2; D not certain. Trimming shortened V by 4 bases and J by 4 bases, and 8 bases separated the two germline ends. The CDR3 loop spans 13 amino acids. Germline values: CDR1 SGDLS, CDR2 YYNGEE. Written as DNA, the CDR3 is TGTGCCAGCAGCCCGACGGTCACCGGGGAGCTGTTTTTT. Protein sequence: CASSPTVTGELFF. Based on the CDR3 plus reference TRBV9 and TRBJ2-2, the full variable domain is DSGVTQTPKHLITATGQRVTLRCSPRSGDLSVYWYQQSLDQGLQFLIQYYNGEERAKGNILERFSAQQFPDLHSELNLSSLELGDSALYFCASSPTVTGELFFGEGSRLTVL.

The chain employs TRBV3-1 and TRBJ2-7; 10 nucleotides align to TRBD1. CDR1 and CDR2 from the germline V gene are LGHDT and YNNKEL (reference sequence). After removal of 4 bases from V and 5 bases from J, the junction contained 8 bases not matched to a gene. There are 15 residues in the CDR3. CDR3 nucleotide sequence: TGTGCCAGCAGCCCCTACAGACAGGGGGCACACGAGCAGTACTTC. Translated: CASSPYRQGAHEQYF.

This clonotype was seen at least ten times. The V gene is TRBV7-3, the J gene TRBJ2-2; D is perhaps TRBD2 (5 bases). The V gene's germline CDR1 is SGHTA and CDR2 FQGTGA. There are 14 residues in the CDR3. V was clipped by 5 bases and J by 7 bases, with 14 bases between them. The CDR3 sequence is CASSPISGVGELFF. CDR3 DNA: TGTGCCAGCAGCCCTATATCCGGGGTCGGGGAGCTGTTTTTT.

CDR3 bases: TGTGCCAGCAGCCAGGGGGATAGGACCGTTTGGGAGACCCAGTACTTC. Residues: CASSQGDRTVWETQYF. The chain carries TRBV3-1 and TRBJ2-5; either TRBD1 or TRBD2 may fit D (5 bases each). CDR1 is LGHDT, CDR2 YNNKEL, per germline (reference sequence). Trimming shortened V by 3 bases and J by 5 bases, and 19 bases separated the two germline ends. This CDR3 is 16 amino acids long.

This clonotype has at least ten counts. The gene calls are TRBV20-1 and TRBJ2-7; 7 bases are shared with TRBD2. CDR3 length: 15 residues. CDR1 DFQATT and CDR2 SNEGSKA come from the germline V gene (reference sequence). Trimming at V came to 0 bases and at J to 2 bases, leaving 7 bases not matched to a gene. The chain's CDR3 is CSARDSREGTYEQYF. The CDR3 coding sequence is TGCAGTGCTAGAGATTCCAGGGAGGGGACCTACGAGCAGTACTTC.

This clonotype has a handful of counts. The chain employs TRBV7-9 and TRBJ2-5, with TRBD2 matching over 11 bases. The CDR3 is 19 residues long. Unmatched junction bases numbered 14, after V lost 5 bases and J lost 0 bases. From germline, CDR1 is SEHNR and CDR2 FQNEAQ (reference sequence). CDR3 sequence: CASSASYGSGRAHQETQYF. CDR3 nucleotides: TGTGCCAGCAGCGCCTCTTACGGTAGCGGGAGGGCGCACCAAGAGACCCAGTACTTC. Looking up the rest from reference TRBV7-9 and TRBJ2-5 gives the full variable domain: DTGVSQNPRHKITKRGQNVTFRCDPISEHNRLYWYRQTLGQGPEFLTYFQNEAQLEKSRLLSDRFSAERPKGSFSTLEIQRTEQGDSAMYLCASSASYGSGRAHQETQYFGPGTRLLVL.